Shown below are 32 T cell receptor beta chains from a single sample sequenced in a study of T cell changes during pregnancy in multiple sclerosis. The data were produced by immunoSEQ multiplex PCR, yet TCRdb's version contains in-frame clones alone and is incomplete. The data contain fewer than 35,000 clones, roughly 90% of them singletons. Sequenced material: CD4+ T cells from peripheral blood mononuclear cells, taken in the third trimester of pregnancy. These receptors came from a female donor in good health, enrolled as a control in a pregnancy study.

The chain has TRBV18 and TRBJ1-3, with a tentative D call TRBD1 (5 bases). CDR3 length: 14 residues. V lost 5 bases, J lost 4 bases, and 12 bases lay in between. Germline V CDR1 and CDR2: KGHSH, LQKENI. In nucleotides, the CDR3 is TGTGCCAGCTCAGTAGACAGAACCGGAAACACCATATATTTT. The encoded protein is CASSVDRTGNTIYF.

Written as DNA, the CDR3 is TGTGCCAGCTCACCCCGTCAGACAGGGGGCTTGGACGAGCAGTACTTC. Its translation is CASSPRQTGGLDEQYF. The rearrangement uses TRBV18 and TRBJ2-7; 10 bases line up with TRBD1. CDR3 length: 16 amino acids. V trimming: 3 bases; J trimming: 5 bases; junction bases outside the gene matches: 10. From germline, CDR1 is KGHSH and CDR2 LQKENI.

J is TRBJ1-2 and V is TRBV7-2; the match to TRBD1 covers 8 bases. This CDR3 comprises 14 residues. Germline assignment: CDR1 SGHTA and CDR2 FQGNSA. V lost 1 base and J lost 2; bases outside the gene matches: 0. CDR3 sequence (DNA): TGTGCCAGCAGCTTAGGGACAGGGAACTATGGCTACACCTTC. This codes for CASSLGTGNYGYTF.

This clone has only one observation. The chain employs TRBV18 and TRBJ2-1; 14 bases fit TRBD2. Germline assignment: CDR1 KGHSH and CDR2 LQKENI. J gave up 9 bases and V 0 bases, and 4 bases lay outside the gene matches. The CDR3 runs to 16 residues. The CDR3 DNA follows: TGTGCCAGCTCACCACCGAGGGGACTAGCGGGAGTTGAGCAGTTCTTC. Encoded protein: CASSPPRGLAGVEQFF. The full variable domain, rest sourced from reference TRBV18 and TRBJ2-1, is NAGVMQNPRHLVRRRGQEARLRCSPMKGHSHVYWYRQLPEEGLKFMVYLQKENIIDESGMPKERFSAEFPKEGPSILRIQQVVRGDSAAYFCASSPPRGLAGVEQFFGPGTRLTVL.

The chain combines TRBV27 with TRBJ1-1; 7 bases align to TRBD1. The CDR3 is 16 amino acids. V trimming: 3 bases; J trimming: 4 bases; junction bases outside the gene matches: 11. In germline, CDR1 is MNHEY, CDR2 SMNVEV (reference sequence). CDR3 region: CASSLWTGQGVTEAFF. CDR3 nucleotides: TGTGCCAGCAGTTTGTGGACAGGCCAAGGTGTCACTGAAGCTTTCTTT.

The V and J genes are TRBV7-9 and TRBJ1-5; TRBD1 matches 10 bases. This CDR3 spans 16 amino acids. Germline-derived CDR1 and CDR2 are SEHNR and FQNEAQ (reference sequence). V was clipped by 1 base and J by 5 bases; unmatched bases: 5. The CDR3 DNA is TGTGCCAGCAGCTTAGAAATCGGGACAGGGGATCAGCCCCAGCATTTT. Protein sequence: CASSLEIGTGDQPQHF.

The V call is TRBV6-1, the J call TRBJ1-1, with D perhaps matching TRBD1 (6 bases). This CDR3 spans 13 amino acids. In germline, CDR1 is MNHNS, CDR2 SASEGT. The V end was cut by 3 bases, the J end by 5 bases, with 10 bases between. CDR3 DNA sequence: TGTGCCAGCAGTGACAGGGGTCATACTGAAGCTTTCTTT. Translated, it gives CASSDRGHTEAFF.

The chain carries TRBV7-6 and TRBJ2-2; TRBD2 aligns across 7 bases. Germline V gene sequence: CDR1 SGHVS, CDR2 FNYEAQ. Trimming took 3 bases from V and 6 from J; bases not matched to a gene: 1. The CDR3 loop spans 13 amino acids. The CDR3 sequence is CASSLGGAGELFF. The CDR3 bases are TGTGCCAGCAGCTTGGGGGGGGCCGGGGAGCTGTTTTTT. The complete variable domain, with remaining parts taken from reference TRBV7-6 and TRBJ2-2, reads GAGVSQSPRYKVTKRGQDVALRCDPISGHVSLYWYRQALGQGPEFLTYFNYEAQQDKSGLPNDRFSAERPEGSISTLTIQRTEQRDSAMYRCASSLGGAGELFFGEGSRLTVL.

This chain uses TRBV14 with TRBJ2-7, with D maybe TRBD1 (6 bases). The CDR3 sequence is 14 residues long. Germline lookup yields CDR1 SGHDN and CDR2 FVKESK. V was cut by 4 bases and J by 4 bases, with 14 bases left in between. CDR3 in amino acids: CASSRGQLNYEQYF. CDR3 in DNA: TGTGCCAGCAGCCGCGGACAGCTGAATTACGAGCAGTACTTC.

V and J are TRBV19 and TRBJ2-1, with a tentative D call TRBD2 (5 bases). Germline V gene sequence: CDR1 LNHDA, CDR2 SQIVND (reference sequence). Trimming removed 5 bases from V and 10 bases from J, with 12 bases in between. This CDR3 is 12 amino acids long. The CDR3 DNA reads as TGTGCCAGTAGTTTCCGGACTGGGGAGCAGTTCTTC. It is translated as CASSFRTGEQFF.

The V call is TRBV5-1, the J call TRBJ1-1; D remains unclear. Trimming removed 5 bases at V and 4 bases at J, with 21 bases between. The CDR3 sequence is 16 residues long. CDR1 and CDR2 (germline): SGHRS, YFSETQ. Written as DNA, the CDR3 is TGCGCCAGCAGTCTGAACCCGGGTACCATGGGCACTGAAGCTTTCTTT. It is translated as CASSLNPGTMGTEAFF.

The chain recombines TRBV7-2 with TRBJ1-2; D is unclear. The CDR3 totals 14 residues. The germline CDR1 and CDR2 sequences are SGHTA and FQGNSA. V was pared by 1 base and J by 6 bases, with 12 bases between. Here the CDR3 reads CASSLVGGYDGYTF. In DNA form, the CDR3 reads TGTGCCAGCAGCTTAGTTGGAGGGTACGATGGCTACACCTTC.

The rearrangement links TRBV11-2 to TRBJ2-5; TRBD1 matches 8 bases. CDR1 and CDR2 (germline): SGHAT, FQNNGV. The CDR3 is made up of 19 amino acids. Trimming removed 5 bases from V and 4 bases from J; junction bases left unmatched: 21. In nucleotides, the CDR3 is TGTGCCAGCAGCCCAGGAGAAATACGGACAGGGTACCCCCCAGAGACCCAGTACTTC. Amino acid sequence: CASSPGEIRTGYPPETQYF.

The chain couples TRBV5-1 to TRBJ1-1, with 7 bases that match TRBD1. There are 18 residues in the CDR3. Germline V gene sequence: CDR1 SGHRS, CDR2 YFSETQ. With V trimmed by 0 bases and J by 4 bases, 15 bases remained unmatched. CDR3 bases: TGCGCCAGCAGCTTGGTGTCGGTTCGACAGGGTTCGGGCACTGAAGCTTTCTTT. It is translated as CASSLVSVRQGSGTEAFF.

This clone occurred once. The chain is built from TRBV11-2 and TRBJ1-4; D is unclear. The CDR3 totals 15 residues. The ends were cut back, 5 bases at V and 0 bases at J, with 10 bases in the middle. CDR1 SGHAT and CDR2 FQNNGV come from the germline V gene. This CDR3 is CASSQTRATNEKLFF. The CDR3 DNA sequence: TGTGCCAGCAGCCAGACACGTGCAACTAATGAAAAACTGTTTTTT.

The chain links TRBV5-1 to TRBJ1-3; D unresolved. Germline V gives CDR1 SGHRS, CDR2 YFSETQ. The CDR3 is 14 amino acids. V was cut by 0 bases and J by 0 bases, with 4 bases left in between. DNA of the CDR3: TGCGCCAGCAGCTTGGACGGCTCTGGAAACACCATATATTTT. It is translated as CASSLDGSGNTIYF. The complete variable domain, with remaining parts taken from reference TRBV5-1 and TRBJ1-3, reads KAGVTQTPRYLIKTRGQQVTLSCSPISGHRSVSWYQQTPGQGLQFLFEYFSETQRNKGNFPGRFSGRQFSNSRSEMNVSTLELGDSALYLCASSLDGSGNTIYFGEGSWLTVV.

The rearrangement links TRBV10-3 to TRBJ2-1; 10 bases align to TRBD2. Germline V gene sequence: CDR1 ENHRY, CDR2 SYGVKD. The CDR3 contains 14 residues. J lost 6 bases, V lost 6 bases, and 5 bases had no gene match. CDR3 DNA: TGTGCCATCAGCACTAGCGGGGTGTCCAATGAGCAGTTCTTC. Translation: CAISTSGVSNEQFF.

The rearrangement joins TRBV6-1 to TRBJ1-5; D is ambiguous. Deletions cut 7 bases from V and 1 base from J, with 8 bases between. Germline CDR1 reads MNHNS; CDR2 reads SASEGT. The CDR3 contains 13 residues. The CDR3 is CASKEGSNQPQHF. CDR3 sequence (DNA): TGTGCCAGCAAGGAGGGAAGCAATCAGCCCCAGCATTTT.

CDR3 bases: TGTGCCAGCAGGAGGGAGGGACGGTTGTCTGAAAAACTGTTTTTT. As protein: CASRREGRLSEKLFF. This sequence joins TRBV6-4 and TRBJ1-4; a possible D gene is TRBD1 (5 bases). V lost 6 bases to trimming and J lost 7 bases, with 18 bases between them. CDR3 length: 15 residues. CDR1 is MRHNA, CDR2 SNTAGT, per germline.

The sample holds one count of this clone. This chain links TRBV2 with TRBJ1-6, with no clear D. This CDR3 contains 16 residues. In germline, CDR1 is SNHLY, CDR2 FYNNEI. V was clipped by 4 bases and J by 0 bases, with 10 bases between them. CDR3 residues: CASSADMSSYNSPLHF. The CDR3 nucleotides are TGTGCCAGCAGTGCCGACATGAGCTCCTATAATTCACCCCTCCACTTT.

The chain has TRBV11-2 and TRBJ2-1; TRBD2 aligns across 13 bases. CDR1 and CDR2 (germline): SGHAT, FQNNGV. The V segment lost 4 bases and the J segment 5 bases; nucleotides outside the gene matches: 8. CDR3 length equals 17 residues. CDR3 bases: TGTGCCAGCAGCTCAGAACTAGCGGGAGGGGCCAACAATGAGCAGTTCTTC. Its protein is CASSSELAGGANNEQFF.

V and J are TRBV7-6 and TRBJ2-7, with D possibly matching TRBD2 (6 bases). Germline assignment: CDR1 SGHVS and CDR2 FNYEAQ. The CDR3 extends over 14 amino acids. Trimming cost V 5 bases and J 5 bases, with 16 bases left between them. The CDR3 reads CASSPGGSGNEQYF. The CDR3, as DNA: TGTGCCAGCAGCCCCGGGGGTAGCGGCAACGAGCAGTACTTC.

V is TRBV7-2 and J is TRBJ2-1; TRBD2 aligns across 9 bases. J was trimmed by 7 bases and V by 5 bases; bases with no gene match: 9. This CDR3 comprises 15 residues. Germline assignment: CDR1 SGHTA and CDR2 FQGNSA. This chain's CDR3 is CASSQGGGAGNEQFF. The CDR3 DNA follows: TGTGCCAGCAGCCAAGGCGGGGGGGCGGGGAATGAGCAGTTCTTC.

The gene calls are TRBV25-1 and TRBJ2-7; 7 bases line up with TRBD1. The CDR3 consists of 14 residues. J was trimmed by 2 bases and V by 5 bases; bases with no gene match: 6. CDR1 is MGHDK and CDR2 is SYGVNS in the germline V gene. The CDR3, as DNA: TGTGCCAGCAGTAGGGACAGAACTACCTACGAGCAGTACTTC. Translating it yields CASSRDRTTYEQYF.

The chain combines TRBV11-3 with TRBJ2-1, with 10 bases fitting TRBD1. V was pared by 0 bases and J by 10 bases, with 6 bases of the junction left unmatched. Germline-derived CDR1 and CDR2 are SGHNT and YENEEA. This CDR3 spans 15 amino acids. In nucleotides, the CDR3 is TGTGCCAGCAGCTTAGACGGGACAGGGGTCAAGGAGCAGTTCTTC. Translated, it gives CASSLDGTGVKEQFF.

The chain joins TRBV7-9 to TRBJ2-5, with a weak D call TRBD2 (6 bases). The ends were cut back, 4 bases at V and 2 bases at J, with 14 bases in the middle. Germline V lookup: CDR1 SEHNR, CDR2 FQNEAQ (reference sequence). The CDR3 is made up of 15 amino acids. CDR3 sequence: CASSSLGGWQETQYF. The CDR3 DNA follows: TGTGCCAGCAGCTCTCTTGGGGGGTGGCAAGAGACCCAGTACTTC.

This clone appeared a few times. DNA of the CDR3: TGTGCCAGCAGCCCCGGGGAGTACTATGGCTACACCTTC. As protein: CASSPGEYYGYTF. V gene TRBV11-3 combines with J gene TRBJ1-2, with D hard to call. The CDR3 totals 13 residues. From germline, CDR1 is SGHNT and CDR2 YENEEA. The V end was cut by 5 bases, the J end by 3 bases, with 10 bases between.

The V call is TRBV10-1, the J call TRBJ2-6; 7 bases agree with TRBD1. CDR3 length: 21 residues. Germline V lookup: CDR1 WNHNN, CDR2 SYGVQD (reference sequence). V shed 4 bases and J 6 bases; nucleotides not matched to a gene: 24. In DNA form, the CDR3 reads TGCGCCAGCAGTGGGCAAGTACCCCGGGACAGTTCCCGCTCTATGGCCAACGTCCTGACTTTC. As protein: CASSGQVPRDSSRSMANVLTF.

The chain carries TRBV11-2 and TRBJ2-2, with 7 nucleotides matching TRBD1. From germline, CDR1 is SGHAT and CDR2 FQNNGV. This CDR3 region has 15 residues. V gave up 1 base and J gave up 2 bases; unmatched junction bases: 1. The CDR3, as DNA: TGTGCCAGCAGCTTAGGACAGGGAAACACCGGGGAGCTGTTTTTT. Its translation is CASSLGQGNTGELFF.

The gene calls are TRBV30 and TRBJ2-7; TRBD2 matches 11 bases. The CDR3 extends over 14 amino acids. V dropped 1 base and J dropped 7; count of bases not matched to a gene: 6. CDR1 is GTSNPN and CDR2 is SVGIG in the germline V gene (reference sequence). The CDR3: CAWSGLAGLREQYF. CDR3 coding DNA: TGTGCCTGGAGTGGACTAGCGGGATTACGGGAGCAGTACTTC.

The sample holds a few counts of this clone. The chain's CDR3 is CASRLQGLTEAFF. Written as DNA, the CDR3 is TGTGCCAGCAGGCTACAGGGGCTCACTGAAGCTTTCTTT. V is TRBV7-8 and J is TRBJ1-1, with 7 nucleotides matching TRBD1. Germline V gene lookup returns CDR1 SGHVS and CDR2 FQNEAQ. J lost 4 bases, V lost 6 bases, and 5 bases had no gene match. The CDR3 covers 13 residues.

This clone was seen only once. The chain uses TRBV10-3 and TRBJ2-3; 14 positions agree with TRBD2. CDR1 and CDR2 (germline): ENHRY, SYGVKD. This CDR3 region has 17 residues. Trimming took 3 bases from V and 6 from J; bases not matched to a gene: 8. CDR3 region: CAISETGTSGRRDTQYF. CDR3 DNA: TGTGCCATCAGTGAAACCGGGACTAGCGGGAGACGTGATACGCAGTATTTT.